This entry concerns a single T cell receptor (beta chain). The table lists this clone with a count of one. No antigen is known for it. Nothing much larger sits one base from this clone, and base qualities are not available. The CDR3 regions of human TCRbeta chains were analyzed by immunosequencing. The original methods were these. Repertoire TCRs were checked for matches against a reference library of SARS-CoV-2-specific TCRs that had been generated using the MIRA antigen-specificity platform. Breadth was defined as the fraction of unique TCRs that were SARS-CoV-2-associated, and depth was defined as the fraction of total T cells that were SARS-CoV-2-associated. Each spike-specific TCR was assigned to its reactive spike region and to a CD4 or CD8 class using the MIRA data. Log10-transformed breadth and depth values were compared by one-way ANOVA with Sidak's multiple comparisons tests. In TCRdb, the immuneACCESS table is reduced to in-frame sequences with V and J assigned. These tables do not hold every clone; where another copy was compared, an unresolved V gene accounts for under half, and the others remain unexplained. The V and J calls and clone size come from that table; D and trimming were worked out from the DNA. This sample holds some 180,000 clones; approximately 93% were observed only once. Of the sample, approximately 1.7% is held by the ten largest clones.

The sample comes from a study of T cell responses to AZD1222 COVID-19 vaccine (dated by TCRdb to about 2021). About the investigation overall: A total of approximately 250 trial participants underwent TCR sequencing, of whom about 210 had received two doses of AZD1222 and roughly 26 had received two doses of the MenACWY control vaccine. Trial participants were enrolled by age into 18-55, 56-69 and 70-plus year subgroups, with about 150, 27 and 61 TCR-sequenced participants respectively. The paper's findings and limits, for the study overall: Most participants were white British and females outnumbered males, and the authors suggested that clonal diversity may have been underestimated. Epitopes outside the regions mutated in the B.1.351 and B.1.1.7 variants were reportedly recognized by nearly half of the unique spike-specific TCRs. The whole spike protein was spanned by vaccine-associated CD4 TCRs, and dominant responses were seen in regions 160-218 and 743-854. Conclusions about previously exposed vaccinees were limited because only six AZD1222 recipients were SARS-CoV-2 seropositive at baseline. Because no day 14 peak-response samples were available, repertoires were characterized only after the peak T cell response. After two AZD1222 doses, spike-specific TCR breadth and depth were significantly higher than at day 0 and than in MenACWY recipients. In the small 56-69-year group, the increase in depth fell short of significance, most likely because of low power.

Reading the germline V gene gives CDR1 SNHLY and CDR2 FYNNEI. From its cysteine to its phenylalanine, the CDR3 spans 15 amino acids. The sequence is cut down to CDR3 DNA, 45 bases in frame from base 1. The junction carries 15 bases between V and J, which are trimmed by 3 bases and 4 bases respectively. What the time point label conveys for this sample: about 28 days (+/-7) after the second vaccine dose. Because spike-specific TCR depth and breadth did not differ between the two schedules, AZD1222 recipients who got a second dose at roughly 4 weeks were pooled with those who got a second dose at roughly 12 weeks. Vaccinee samples were obtained from the UK trials COV001 and COV002, which included a single-blind randomized controlled phase 2/3 trial of AZD1222 (ChAdOx1 nCoV-19) in healthy adults. For TCRbeta chain sequencing, PBMC samples from trial participants were taken at day 0 and at day 28 after the second dose.

The sequence was obtained from an adult who received the AZD1222 COVID-19 vaccine. Sequencing was performed on peripheral blood, taken 28 days after the second AZD1222 dose. This chain joins TRBV2 to TRBJ2-5; a tentative D match to TRBD2 spans 6 bases. The CDR3 region reads CASSEEHRRGETQYF. DNA sequence: TGTGCCAGCAGTGAGGAACACCGGAGGGGAGAGACCCAGTACTTC.